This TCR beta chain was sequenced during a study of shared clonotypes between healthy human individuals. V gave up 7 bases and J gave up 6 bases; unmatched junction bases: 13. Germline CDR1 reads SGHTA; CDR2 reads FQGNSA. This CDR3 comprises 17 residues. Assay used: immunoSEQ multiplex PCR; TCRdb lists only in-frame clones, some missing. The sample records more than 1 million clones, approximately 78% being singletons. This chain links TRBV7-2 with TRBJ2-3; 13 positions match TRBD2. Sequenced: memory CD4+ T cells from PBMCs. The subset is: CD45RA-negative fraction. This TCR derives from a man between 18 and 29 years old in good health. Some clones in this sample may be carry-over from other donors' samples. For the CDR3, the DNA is TGTGCCAGCACCCACCCGGGACTAGCGGGGATGGTCGATACGCAGTATTTT. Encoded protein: CASTHPGLAGMVDTQYF.